The 22 T cell receptor beta chains reported below all come from one sample, sequenced in a study of regulatory T cells in long-lasting Graves disease. As for time point: newly diagnosed GD, antithyroid drugs for less than 3 months. PBMC RNA served as the TCR library source. Construction of the TCR beta libraries employed iRepertoire HTBI primers in conjunction with Arm-PCR of CDR3 regions. In TCRdb, the multiplex PCR reads were re-called with MiXCR into one record per CDR3 protein. The table has around 500,000 distinct CDR3 sequences, 12% seen once. A further study also used this sample, focusing on T cells in Graves' hyperthyroidism and ophthalmopathy.

The sample was peripheral blood mononuclear cells (PBMCs), taken at new diagnosis, from a patient treated with antithyroid drugs. The receptors come from a woman younger than 45 with Graves disease.

This clonotype showed up many times. The chain carries TRBV6-2 or TRBV6-3 and TRBJ2-1; D is unclear. The germline V gene has CDR1 MNHEY and CDR2 SVGEGT. This CDR3 region has 16 residues. Trimming cost V 3 bases and J 0 bases, with 12 bases left between them. The CDR3 loop reads CASSYRVLRSYNEQFF. DNA of the CDR3: TGTGCCAGCAGTTATCGTGTACTGCGCTCCTACAATGAGCAGTTCTTC.

This clonotype showed up many times. This chain uses TRBV19 with TRBJ1-4; 7 bases match TRBD1. This CDR3 has 14 residues. The V and J ends lost 5 bases and 7 bases, in that order; junction bases with no gene match: 7. Germline values: CDR1 LNHDA, CDR2 SQIVND (reference sequence). The CDR3: CASSAWGTAEKLFF. CDR3 DNA sequence: TGTGCCAGTAGTGCCTGGGGGACAGCTGAAAAACTGTTTTTT.

This clonotype appeared many times. V is TRBV9 and J is TRBJ1-4; maybe TRBD1 (5 bases). V was trimmed by 3 bases and J by 0 bases, leaving 9 bases between them. CDR3 size: 15 residues. Germline values: CDR1 SGDLS, CDR2 YYNGEE. CDR3 loop: CASSADSATNEKLFF. CDR3 DNA sequence: TGTGCCAGCAGCGCCGACAGCGCAACTAATGAAAAACTGTTTTTT.

This clonotype turned up a few times. This chain joins TRBV19 and TRBJ2-2; no clear D gene. This CDR3 contains 14 residues. Trimming removed 3 bases from V and 7 bases from J, with 12 bases in between. Germline lookup yields CDR1 LNHDA and CDR2 SQIVND (reference sequence). The CDR3 nucleotides are TGTGCCAGTAGTATGGGTCAAAATGGCGGGGAGCTGTTTTTT. It is translated as CASSMGQNGGELFF.

This chain connects TRBV27 to TRBJ2-2, with 10 bases lining up with TRBD2. The CDR3 sequence is 15 residues long. Germline values: CDR1 MNHEY, CDR2 SMNVEV (reference sequence). Trimming at V came to 6 bases and at J to 5 bases, leaving 6 bases not matched to a gene. CDR3 DNA: TGTGCCAGCAGCCCACTAGCGGGACCTACCGGGGAGCTGTTTTTT. The encoded protein is CASSPLAGPTGELFF.

At least ten counts were recorded for this clonotype. V gene TRBV7-8 combines with J gene TRBJ2-2, with 9 bases identical to TRBD2. Germline V gene sequence: CDR1 SGHVS, CDR2 FQNEAQ. The CDR3 is made up of 15 amino acids. V shed 3 bases and J 6 bases; nucleotides not matched to a gene: 5. CDR3 nucleotides: TGTGCCAGCAGCTTGGGGACTAGCCCGGCCGGGGAGCTGTTTTTT. Translating it yields CASSLGTSPAGELFF.

Remarks on this clonotype: One base away lies a much larger clone, so this may be a sequencing read error. The CDR3 DNA reads as TGTGCCGGGACAAGGGGGGCTAATGAAAAACTGTTTTTT. This sequence encodes CAGTRGANEKLFF. V usage is TRBV2 and J usage is TRBJ1-4; D is perhaps TRBD1 (6 bases). V was trimmed by 11 bases and J by 3 bases, leaving 13 bases between them. Germline V lookup: CDR1 SNHLY, CDR2 FYNNEI. CDR3 length: 13 amino acids.

The chain carries TRBV9 and TRBJ1-1, with 7 positions matching TRBD1. The length of the CDR3 is 15 residues. Germline CDR1 and CDR2: SGDLS and YYNGEE. Trimming removed 0 bases from V and 5 bases from J; junction bases left unmatched: 7. CDR3 residues: CASSVAQGRGTEAFF. DNA for the CDR3: TGTGCCAGCAGCGTAGCACAGGGGAGAGGGACTGAAGCTTTCTTT.

The chain links TRBV14 to TRBJ2-2, with TRBD1 as a possible D gene (6 bases). The CDR3 is 15 residues long. Germline CDR1 and CDR2: SGHDN and FVKESK. V was cut by 4 bases and J by 5 bases, with 14 bases left in between. The chain's CDR3 is CASSPKGDRTGELFF. In DNA, the CDR3 is TGTGCCAGCAGCCCGAAGGGGGATCGGACCGGGGAGCTGTTTTTT.

On this clonotype: A read error may explain this, as a much larger clone is one base away. The V call is TRBV12-3 or TRBV12-4, the J call TRBJ2-1; D gene unclear. The CDR3 covers 14 residues. The CDR3 spells CAGSLSHGYNEQFF. The CDR3 DNA sequence: TGTGCCGGCAGCCTATCCCACGGTTACAATGAGCAGTTCTTC.

There are many counts of this clonotype. This sequence joins TRBV6-1 and TRBJ2-6; TRBD1 aligns across 12 bases. This CDR3 comprises 19 residues. Germline CDR1 reads MNHNS; CDR2 reads SASEGT. Trimming removed 6 bases from V and 3 bases from J; junction bases left unmatched: 12. As DNA, the CDR3 is TGTGCCAGCAGAGCGAAGGGACAGGGGGCCGCCGATGGGGCCAACGTCCTGACTTTC. It specifies CASRAKGQGAADGANVLTF.

In this sample, this clonotype turned up many times. This rearrangement joins TRBV11-2 to TRBJ2-7, with D hard to call. The length of the CDR3 is 15 residues. V dropped 7 bases and J dropped 3 bases, with 19 bases sitting between them. In germline, CDR1 is SGHAT, CDR2 FQNNGV. In DNA form, the CDR3 reads TGTGCCAGCACCCCCGAACTCGCTTCATACTACGAGCAGTACTTC. Protein product: CASTPELASYYEQYF.

The table lists this clonotype with many counts. V usage is TRBV20-1 and J usage is TRBJ2-1, with 15 nucleotides matching TRBD2. With 5 bases clipped from V and 7 bases from J, the junction kept 15 bases outside the gene matches. Germline V gives CDR1 DFQATT, CDR2 SNEGSKA (reference sequence). The CDR3 has 18 residues. CDR3 DNA sequence: TGCAGTGCTCTTGACATACTGAGGACTAGCGGGAGGGGGAATGAGCAGTTCTTC. It specifies CSALDILRTSGRGNEQFF.

This clonotype was detected many times. The chain joins TRBV19 to TRBJ2-7; the D gene is possibly TRBD1 (5 bases). This CDR3 comprises 13 residues. The germline V and J ends were trimmed by 2 bases and 5 bases, with 10 bases remaining between them. Germline V gene lookup returns CDR1 LNHDA and CDR2 SQIVND (reference sequence). The CDR3: CASSIQGLNEQYF. CDR3 DNA: TGTGCCAGTAGTATACAGGGTTTGAACGAGCAGTACTTC.

This clonotype was detected ten times or more. The CDR3 loop reads CSVGDDYNSPLHF. In nucleotides, the CDR3 is TGCAGCGTTGGGGACGATTATAATTCACCCCTCCACTTT. The rearrangement joins TRBV29-1 to TRBJ1-6, with TRBD1 as a possible D gene (5 bases). The V gene lost 4 bases and the J gene lost 4 bases, with 8 bases spanning the gap. This CDR3 contains 13 residues. The germline gives CDR1 SQVTM, CDR2 ANQGSEA.

This clonotype was counted ten times or more. The chain carries TRBV14 and TRBJ1-1; D possibly corresponds to TRBD1 (5 bases). V was trimmed by 2 bases and J by 4 bases, leaving 8 bases between them. The germline V gene encodes CDR1 SGHDN and CDR2 FVKESK. The length of the CDR3 is 13 residues. The CDR3, as DNA: TGTGCCAGCAGCCAAATCGGGGGCACTGAAGCTTTCTTT. Protein product: CASSQIGGTEAFF.

At least ten counts were recorded for this clonotype. The CDR3 DNA sequence: TGTGCCAGCTCCTCACCCCGAGCGCAGGGGGCTTTAGGGGGAGCAGAGACCCAGTACTTC. It yields the protein CASSSPRAQGALGGAETQYF. The chain has TRBV11-3 and TRBJ2-5; 8 bases are shared with TRBD1. The germline CDR1 and CDR2 sequences are SGHNT and YENEEA. V was pared by 8 bases and J by 4 bases, with 27 bases of the junction left unmatched. This CDR3 has 20 residues.

The gene calls are TRBV20-1 and TRBJ2-1; 11 bases map to TRBD1. V lost 5 bases and J lost 7; bases outside the gene matches: 4. Looked up from germline, CDR1 is DFQATT and CDR2 is SNEGSKA (reference sequence). The CDR3 sequence is 13 residues long. The CDR3 DNA follows: TGCAGTGCTGGGGGACAGGGGGTGAATGAGCAGTTCTTC. It translates to CSAGGQGVNEQFF.

The table lists this clonotype with a few counts. CDR3 nucleotide sequence: TGTGCTAGTGGTCACAGGGACAGGTCAAACAGCTCTGGAAACACCATATATTTT. It translates to CASGHRDRSNSSGNTIYF. The J gene is TRBJ1-3, the V gene TRBV12-5; 8 bases map to TRBD1. V shed 5 bases, J shed 0 bases, and the junction held 12 bases outside the gene matches. The length of the CDR3 is 18 residues. The germline gives CDR1 LGHNT, CDR2 FRNRAP.

This clonotype was observed many times. CDR3 DNA sequence: TGTGCCAGCAGTTCCTTGGGGGGGATGGCTAATGAAAAACTGTTTTTT. Translating gives CASSSLGGMANEKLFF. V gene TRBV6-9 combines with J gene TRBJ1-4; maybe TRBD1 (5 bases). Germline-derived CDR1 and CDR2 are MNHGY and SVAAGI. The CDR3 consists of 16 residues. V was trimmed by 4 bases and J by 3 bases, leaving 15 bases between them.

This chain connects TRBV4-2 to TRBJ2-3; D call uncertain. The CDR3 spans 16 residues. The germline V and J ends were trimmed by 5 bases and 0 bases, with 15 bases remaining between them. Germline V gene lookup returns CDR1 LGHNA and CDR2 YNFKEQ. The CDR3 protein is CASSEVSEISTDTQYF. For the CDR3, the DNA is TGTGCCAGCAGCGAAGTCAGTGAGATTAGCACAGATACGCAGTATTTT.

This clonotype was observed a handful of times. This chain connects TRBV9 to TRBJ2-1; 12 nucleotides align to TRBD2. CDR1 is SGDLS and CDR2 is YYNGEE in the germline V gene. V was pared by 3 bases and J by 8 bases, with 12 bases of the junction left unmatched. The CDR3 is made up of 17 amino acids. The CDR3 reads CASSAPLAGGPEHEQFF. CDR3 DNA: TGTGCCAGCAGCGCTCCACTAGCGGGAGGACCTGAGCATGAGCAGTTCTTC.